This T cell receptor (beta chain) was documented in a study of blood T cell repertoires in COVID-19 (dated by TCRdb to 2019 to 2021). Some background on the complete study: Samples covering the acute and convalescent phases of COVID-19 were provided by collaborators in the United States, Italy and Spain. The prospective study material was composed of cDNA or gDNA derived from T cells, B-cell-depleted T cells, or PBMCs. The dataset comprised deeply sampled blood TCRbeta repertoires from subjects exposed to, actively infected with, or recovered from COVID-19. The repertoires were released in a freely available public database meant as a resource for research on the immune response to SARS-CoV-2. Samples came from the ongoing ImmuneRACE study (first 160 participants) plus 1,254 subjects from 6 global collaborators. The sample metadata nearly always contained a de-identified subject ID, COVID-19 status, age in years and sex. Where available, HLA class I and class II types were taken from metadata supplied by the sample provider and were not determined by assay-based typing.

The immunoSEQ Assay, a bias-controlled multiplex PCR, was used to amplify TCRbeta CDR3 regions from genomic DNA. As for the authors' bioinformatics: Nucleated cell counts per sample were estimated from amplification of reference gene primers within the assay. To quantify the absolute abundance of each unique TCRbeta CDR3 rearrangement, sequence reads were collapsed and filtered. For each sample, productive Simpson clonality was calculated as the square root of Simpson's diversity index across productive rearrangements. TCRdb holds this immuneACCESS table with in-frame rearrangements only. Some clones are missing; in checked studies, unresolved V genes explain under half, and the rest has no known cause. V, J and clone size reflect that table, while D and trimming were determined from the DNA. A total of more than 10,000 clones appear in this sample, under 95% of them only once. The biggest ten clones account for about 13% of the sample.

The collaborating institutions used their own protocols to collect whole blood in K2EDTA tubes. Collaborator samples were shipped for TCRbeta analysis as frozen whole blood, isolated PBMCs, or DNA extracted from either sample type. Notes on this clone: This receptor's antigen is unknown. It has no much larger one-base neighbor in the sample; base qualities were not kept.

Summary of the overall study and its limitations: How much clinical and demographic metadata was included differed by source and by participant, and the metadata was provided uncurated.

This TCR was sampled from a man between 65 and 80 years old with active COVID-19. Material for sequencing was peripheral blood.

The DNA reads TGTGCCAGCAGCTACAGGGGCACAGATACGCAGTATTTT. Its translation is CASSYRGTDTQYF. The chain was built from TRBV7-9 and TRBJ2-3, and TRBD1 may be the D gene, going by 6 matching bases. Between the V and J ends, shortened by 4 bases and 1 base respectively, the junction contains 6 bases. CDR1 and CDR2 were assigned from the germline V gene (reference sequence) as SEHNR and FQNEAQ. The CDR3 spans 13 residues, from the cysteine through the phenylalanine. Kept here is only the CDR3 DNA, which spans 39 bases and is read in frame from base 1.